This TCR delta chain came from a study of gamma-delta T cells after stem cell transplantation. The V end was cut by 3 bases, the J end by 0 bases, with 25 bases between. The germline V gene encodes CDR1 GEAIGNYY and CDR2 EKD. The CDR3 loop spans 19 amino acids. This clone was seen ten or more times. TCRdb ran CATT on the RT-PCR reads. The sample holds fewer than 12,000 delta-chain clones, roughly 1.3% seen once. Material for sequencing was gamma-delta T cells. The chain has TRDV2 and TRDJ1; a possible D gene is TRDD3 (6 bases). This clonotype originated in a human donor. It is not recorded whose cells these are; they may come from a transplant donor. Here the CDR3 reads CACDSILGIHPGYTDKLIF. CDR3 DNA: TGTGCCTGTGACTCAATCCTGGGGATCCACCCGGGGTACACCGATAAACTCATCTTT.